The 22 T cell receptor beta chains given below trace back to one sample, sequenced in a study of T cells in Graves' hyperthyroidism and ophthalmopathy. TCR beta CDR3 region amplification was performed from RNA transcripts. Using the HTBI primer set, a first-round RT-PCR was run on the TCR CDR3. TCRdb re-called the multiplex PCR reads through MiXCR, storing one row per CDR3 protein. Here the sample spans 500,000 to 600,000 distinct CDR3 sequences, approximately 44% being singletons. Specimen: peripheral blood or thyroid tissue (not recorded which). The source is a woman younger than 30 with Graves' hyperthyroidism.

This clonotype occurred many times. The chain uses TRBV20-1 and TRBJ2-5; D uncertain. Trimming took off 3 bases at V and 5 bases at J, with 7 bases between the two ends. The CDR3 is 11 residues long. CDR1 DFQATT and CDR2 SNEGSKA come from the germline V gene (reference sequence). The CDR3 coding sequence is TGCAGTGCTAGGGAAGGGGAGACCCAGTACTTC. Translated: CSAREGETQYF.

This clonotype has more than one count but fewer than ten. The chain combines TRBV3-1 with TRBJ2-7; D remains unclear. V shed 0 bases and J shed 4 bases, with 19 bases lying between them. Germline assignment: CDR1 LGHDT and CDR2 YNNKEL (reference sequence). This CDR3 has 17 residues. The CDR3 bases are TGTGCCAGCAGCCAAGATCACCGACTGACCCGGAGTTACGAGCAGTACTTC. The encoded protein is CASSQDHRLTRSYEQYF.

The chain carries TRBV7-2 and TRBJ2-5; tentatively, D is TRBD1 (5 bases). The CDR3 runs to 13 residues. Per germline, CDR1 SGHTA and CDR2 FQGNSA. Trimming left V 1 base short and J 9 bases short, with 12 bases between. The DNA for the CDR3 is TGTGCCAGCAGCTTAGGCGGCAGACAGCCCCAGTACTTC. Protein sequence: CASSLGGRQPQYF. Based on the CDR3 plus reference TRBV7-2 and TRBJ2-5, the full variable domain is GAGVSQSPSNKVTEKGKDVELRCDPISGHTALYWYRQSLGQGLEFLIYFQGNSAPDKSGLPSDRFSAERTGGSVSTLTIQRTQQEDSAVYLCASSLGGRQPQYFGPGTRLLVL.

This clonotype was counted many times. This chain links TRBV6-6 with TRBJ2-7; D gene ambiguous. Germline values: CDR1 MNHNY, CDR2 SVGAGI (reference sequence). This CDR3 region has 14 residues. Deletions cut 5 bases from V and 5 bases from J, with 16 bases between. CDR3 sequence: CASSVLGRADEQYF. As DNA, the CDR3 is TGTGCCAGCAGTGTCTTGGGCCGGGCGGACGAGCAGTACTTC.

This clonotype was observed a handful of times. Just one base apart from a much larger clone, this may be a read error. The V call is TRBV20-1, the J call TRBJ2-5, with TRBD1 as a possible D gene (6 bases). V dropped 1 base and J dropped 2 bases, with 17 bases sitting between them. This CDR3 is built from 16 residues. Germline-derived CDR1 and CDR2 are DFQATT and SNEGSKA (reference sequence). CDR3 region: CSARGAAGAGQETQYF. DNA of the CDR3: TGCAGTGCTAGAGGTGCGGCAGGGGCTGGACAAGAGACCCAGTACTTC.

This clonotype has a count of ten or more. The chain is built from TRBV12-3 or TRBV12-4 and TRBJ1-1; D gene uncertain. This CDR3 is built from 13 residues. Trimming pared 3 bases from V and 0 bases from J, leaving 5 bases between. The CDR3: CASSFSLNTEAFF. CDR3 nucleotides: TGTGCCAGCAGTTTTTCATTGAACACTGAAGCTTTCTTT.

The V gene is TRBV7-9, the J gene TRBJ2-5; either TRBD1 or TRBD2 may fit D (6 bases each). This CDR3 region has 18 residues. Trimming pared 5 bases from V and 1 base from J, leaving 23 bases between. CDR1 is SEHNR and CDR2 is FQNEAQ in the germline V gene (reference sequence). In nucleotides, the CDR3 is TGTGCCAGCAGCACGGCAGGGGCCCTATCTAGCGTCCAAGAGACCCAGTACTTC. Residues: CASSTAGALSSVQETQYF.

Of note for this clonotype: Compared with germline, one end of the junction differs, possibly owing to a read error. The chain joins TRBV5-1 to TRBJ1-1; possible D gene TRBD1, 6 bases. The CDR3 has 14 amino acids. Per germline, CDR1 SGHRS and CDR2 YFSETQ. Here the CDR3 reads CTSSTVTGPNEAFF. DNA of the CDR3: TGCACCAGCAGCACCGTGACAGGCCCTAATGAAGCTTTCTTT. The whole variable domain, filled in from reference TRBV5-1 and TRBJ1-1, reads KAGVTQTPRYLIKTRGQQVTLSCSPISGHRSVSWYQQTPGQGLQFLFEYFSETQRNKGNFPGRFSGRQFSNSRSEMNVSTLELGDSALYLCTSSTVTGPNEAFFGQGTRLTVV.

The CDR3 bases are TGTGCCATCACCGGACAACGGAATCAGCCCCAGCATTTT. This sequence encodes CAITGQRNQPQHF. The chain employs TRBV10-3 and TRBJ1-5; D may be TRBD1 (5 bases). Germline CDR1 ENHRY, CDR2 SYGVKD. V was shortened by 7 bases and J by 4 bases, with 11 bases between the two germline ends. This CDR3 has 13 amino acids.

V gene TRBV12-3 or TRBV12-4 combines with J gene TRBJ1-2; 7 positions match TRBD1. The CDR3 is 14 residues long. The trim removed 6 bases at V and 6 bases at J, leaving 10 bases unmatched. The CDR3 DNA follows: TGTGCCAGCAGGGGACAGTCAGGGATAGATGGCTACACCTTC. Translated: CASRGQSGIDGYTF.

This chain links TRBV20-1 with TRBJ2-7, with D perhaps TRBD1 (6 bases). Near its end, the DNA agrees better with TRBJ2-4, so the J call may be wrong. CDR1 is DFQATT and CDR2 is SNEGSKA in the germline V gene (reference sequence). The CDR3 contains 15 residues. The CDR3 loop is CSATRGTTSKNIQYF. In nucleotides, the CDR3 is TGCAGTGCTACGAGGGGGACGACTTCCAAAAACATTCAGTACTTC.

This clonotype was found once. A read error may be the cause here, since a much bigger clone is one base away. CDR3 sequence reads: CASTQDRQNF. In DNA form, the CDR3 reads TGTGCCAGCACCCAAGACAGACAGAACTTC. The J gene is TRBJ1-2, the V gene TRBV7-3; TRBD1 might be the D (5 bases). The CDR3 extends over 10 amino acids. In germline, CDR1 is SGHTA, CDR2 FQGTGA.

The CDR3 nucleotides read TGTGCCAGCAGCCAAGACGTAGGGGGCTATGGCTACACCTTC. Translated: CASSQDVGGYGYTF. This rearrangement joins TRBV14 to TRBJ1-2, with a tentative D call TRBD1 (6 bases). The CDR3 loop spans 14 amino acids. From germline, CDR1 is SGHDN and CDR2 FVKESK. Trimming pared 0 bases from V and 4 bases from J, leaving 9 bases between.

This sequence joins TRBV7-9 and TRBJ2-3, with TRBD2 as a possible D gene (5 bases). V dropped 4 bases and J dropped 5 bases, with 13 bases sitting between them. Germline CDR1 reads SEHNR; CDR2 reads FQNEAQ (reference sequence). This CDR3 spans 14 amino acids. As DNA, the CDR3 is TGTGCCAGCAGCTCGGAGGTTGTAGTAGATACGCAGTATTTT. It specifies CASSSEVVVDTQYF. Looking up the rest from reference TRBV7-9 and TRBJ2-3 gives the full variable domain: DTGVSQNPRHKITKRGQNVTFRCDPISEHNRLYWYRQTLGQGPEFLTYFQNEAQLEKSRLLSDRFSAERPKGSFSTLEIQRTEQGDSAMYLCASSSEVVVDTQYFGPGTRLTVL.

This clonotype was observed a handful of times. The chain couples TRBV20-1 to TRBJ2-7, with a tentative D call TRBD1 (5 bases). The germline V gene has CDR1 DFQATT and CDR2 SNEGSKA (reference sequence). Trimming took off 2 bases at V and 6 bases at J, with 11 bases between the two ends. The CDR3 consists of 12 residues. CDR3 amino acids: CSARPSGSEQYF. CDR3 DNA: TGCAGTGCTAGACCTTCAGGGTCCGAGCAGTACTTC.

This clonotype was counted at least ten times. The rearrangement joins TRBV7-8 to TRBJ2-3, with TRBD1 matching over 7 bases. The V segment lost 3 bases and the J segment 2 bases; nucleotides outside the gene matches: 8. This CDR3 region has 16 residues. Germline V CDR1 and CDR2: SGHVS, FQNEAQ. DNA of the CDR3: TGTGCCAGCAGCTTGACCGGGACAGAGGTCACAGATACGCAGTATTTT. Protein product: CASSLTGTEVTDTQYF.

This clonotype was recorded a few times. The CDR3 spells CASSLLAGGPIGELFF. CDR3 coding DNA: TGCGCCAGCAGCCTCTTAGCGGGAGGGCCGATCGGGGAGCTGTTTTTT. The gene calls are TRBV5-1 and TRBJ2-2, with TRBD2 matching over 11 bases. The junction had 9 bases not matched to a gene; V was cut back by 4 bases and J by 7 bases. Germline lookup yields CDR1 SGHRS and CDR2 YFSETQ. This CDR3 has 16 residues.

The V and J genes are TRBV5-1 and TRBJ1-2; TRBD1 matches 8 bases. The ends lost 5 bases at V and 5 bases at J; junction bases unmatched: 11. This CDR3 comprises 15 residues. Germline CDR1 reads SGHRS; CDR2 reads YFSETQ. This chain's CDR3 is CASREGTGLAYGYTF. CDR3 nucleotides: TGCGCCAGCAGAGAGGGGACAGGTCTCGCGTATGGCTACACCTTC.

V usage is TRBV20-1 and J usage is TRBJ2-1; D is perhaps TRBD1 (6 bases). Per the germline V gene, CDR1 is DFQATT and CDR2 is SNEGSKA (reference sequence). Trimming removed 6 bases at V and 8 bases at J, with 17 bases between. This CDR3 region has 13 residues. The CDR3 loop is CSAEGGRSDEQFF. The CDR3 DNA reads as TGCAGTGCCGAAGGGGGTCGCTCGGATGAGCAGTTCTTC.

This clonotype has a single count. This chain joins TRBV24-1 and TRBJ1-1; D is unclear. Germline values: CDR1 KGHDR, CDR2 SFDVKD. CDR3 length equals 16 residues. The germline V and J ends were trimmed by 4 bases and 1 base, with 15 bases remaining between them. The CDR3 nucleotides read TGTGCCACCAGTGACCTTATAGCGGGAGGGAACACTGAAGCTTTCTTT. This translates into CATSDLIAGGNTEAFF.

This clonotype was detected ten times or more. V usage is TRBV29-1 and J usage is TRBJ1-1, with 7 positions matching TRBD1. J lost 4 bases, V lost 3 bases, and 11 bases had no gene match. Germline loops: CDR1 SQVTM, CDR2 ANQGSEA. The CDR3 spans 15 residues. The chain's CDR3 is CSVDDNRGGFTEAFF. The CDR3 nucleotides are TGCAGCGTTGACGATAACAGGGGTGGATTCACTGAAGCTTTCTTT.

The CDR3 nucleotides are TGTGCCAGCTCACCACCGCAGGGCACAGATACGCAGTATTTT. This codes for CASSPPQGTDTQYF. The chain is built from TRBV18 and TRBJ2-3; the D is unclear. The germline CDR1 and CDR2 sequences are KGHSH and LQKENI. The CDR3 totals 14 residues. V lost 0 bases and J 1 base, leaving 5 bases between the germline ends.